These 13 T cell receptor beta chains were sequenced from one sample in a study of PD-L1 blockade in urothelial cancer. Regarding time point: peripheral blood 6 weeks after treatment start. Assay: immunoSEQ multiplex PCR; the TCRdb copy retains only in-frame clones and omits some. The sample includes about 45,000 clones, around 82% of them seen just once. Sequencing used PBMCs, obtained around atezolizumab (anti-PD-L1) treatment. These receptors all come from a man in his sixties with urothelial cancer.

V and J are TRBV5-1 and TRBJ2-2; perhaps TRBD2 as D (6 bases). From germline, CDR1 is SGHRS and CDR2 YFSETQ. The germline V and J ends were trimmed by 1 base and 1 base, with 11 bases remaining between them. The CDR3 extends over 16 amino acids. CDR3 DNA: TGCGCCAGCAGCTTGAGGGTAGCGGTGAACACCGGGGAGCTGTTTTTT. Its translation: CASSLRVAVNTGELFF.

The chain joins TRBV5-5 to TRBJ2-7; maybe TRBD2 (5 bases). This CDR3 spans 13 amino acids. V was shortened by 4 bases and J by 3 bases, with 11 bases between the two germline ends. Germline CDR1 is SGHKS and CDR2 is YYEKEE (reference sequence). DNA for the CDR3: TGTGCCAGCAGCCTGTTTGGAGGCTACGAGCAGTACTTC. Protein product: CASSLFGGYEQYF.

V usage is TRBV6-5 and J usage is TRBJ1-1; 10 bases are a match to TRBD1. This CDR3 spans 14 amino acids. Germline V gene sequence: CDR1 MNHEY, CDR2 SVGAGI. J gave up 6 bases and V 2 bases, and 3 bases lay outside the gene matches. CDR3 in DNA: TGTGCCAGCAGTTACGGGACAGGGGTCCCTGAAGCTTTCTTT. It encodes CASSYGTGVPEAFF.

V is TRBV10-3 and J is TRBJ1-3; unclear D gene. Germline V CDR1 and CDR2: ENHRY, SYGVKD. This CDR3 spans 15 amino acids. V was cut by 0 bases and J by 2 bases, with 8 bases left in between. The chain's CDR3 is CAISESVGTGNTIYF. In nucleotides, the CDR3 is TGTGCCATCAGTGAGTCGGTCGGTACTGGAAACACCATATATTTT.

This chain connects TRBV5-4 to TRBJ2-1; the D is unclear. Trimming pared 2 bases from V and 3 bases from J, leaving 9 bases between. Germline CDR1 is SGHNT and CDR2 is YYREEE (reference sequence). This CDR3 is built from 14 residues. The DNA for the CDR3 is TGTGCCAGCAGCTTAAAGGAGCGCTACAATGAGCAGTTCTTC. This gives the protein CASSLKERYNEQFF.

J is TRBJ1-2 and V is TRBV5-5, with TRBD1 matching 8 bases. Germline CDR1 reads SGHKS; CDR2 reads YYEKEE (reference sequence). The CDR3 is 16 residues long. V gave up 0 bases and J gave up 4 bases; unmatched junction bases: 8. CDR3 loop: CASSLVLGQGGYGYTF. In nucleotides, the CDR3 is TGTGCCAGCAGCTTGGTGTTAGGACAGGGTGGCTATGGCTACACCTTC.

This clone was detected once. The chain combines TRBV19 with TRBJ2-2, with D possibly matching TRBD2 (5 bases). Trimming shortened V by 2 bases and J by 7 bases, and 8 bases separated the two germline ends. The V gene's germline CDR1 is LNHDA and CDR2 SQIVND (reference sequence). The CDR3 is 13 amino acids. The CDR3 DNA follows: TGTGCCAGTAGTATATCGGGGATCGGGGAGCTGTTTTTT. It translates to CASSISGIGELFF.

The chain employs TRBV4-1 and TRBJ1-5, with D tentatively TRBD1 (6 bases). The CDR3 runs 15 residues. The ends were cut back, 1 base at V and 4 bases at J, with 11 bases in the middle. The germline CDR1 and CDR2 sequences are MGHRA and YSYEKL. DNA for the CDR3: TGCGCCAGCAGCCAAGGAGGGGGTGGTAATCAGCCCCAGCATTTT. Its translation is CASSQGGGGNQPQHF.

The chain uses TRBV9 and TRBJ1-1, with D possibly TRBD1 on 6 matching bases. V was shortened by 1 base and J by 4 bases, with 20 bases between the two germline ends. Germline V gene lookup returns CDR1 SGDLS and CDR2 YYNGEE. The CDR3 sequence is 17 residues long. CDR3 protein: CASSVNRDGGGRTEAFF. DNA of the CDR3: TGTGCCAGCAGCGTAAACAGGGACGGAGGAGGTCGCACTGAAGCTTTCTTT.

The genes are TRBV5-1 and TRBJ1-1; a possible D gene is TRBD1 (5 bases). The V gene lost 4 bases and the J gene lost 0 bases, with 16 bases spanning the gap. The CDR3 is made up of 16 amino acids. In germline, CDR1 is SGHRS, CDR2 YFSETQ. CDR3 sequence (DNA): TGCGCCAGCAGCCAAACTCCCGGGACTGTGAACACTGAAGCTTTCTTT. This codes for CASSQTPGTVNTEAFF.

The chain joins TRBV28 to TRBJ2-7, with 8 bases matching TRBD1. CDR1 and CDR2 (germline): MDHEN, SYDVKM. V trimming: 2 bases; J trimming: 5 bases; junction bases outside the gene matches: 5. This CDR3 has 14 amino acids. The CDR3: CASSLQGAVDEQYF. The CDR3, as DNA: TGTGCCAGCAGTTTACAGGGGGCGGTCGACGAGCAGTACTTC.

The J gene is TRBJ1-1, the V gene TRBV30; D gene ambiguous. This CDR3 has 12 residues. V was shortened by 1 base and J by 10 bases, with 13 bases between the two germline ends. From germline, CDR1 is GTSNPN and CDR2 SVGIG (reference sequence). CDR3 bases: TGTGCCTGGAGTGCCCTGGGCGAGGGAGCTTTCTTT. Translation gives CAWSALGEGAFF.

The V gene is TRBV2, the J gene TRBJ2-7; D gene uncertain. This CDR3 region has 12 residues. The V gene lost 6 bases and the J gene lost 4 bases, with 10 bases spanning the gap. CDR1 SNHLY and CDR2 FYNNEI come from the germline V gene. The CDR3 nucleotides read TGTGCCAGCAGACCGCAGGCTTACGAGCAGTACTTC. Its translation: CASRPQAYEQYF.